The entry below gives a single T cell receptor (beta chain) sequence along with its context. This clone was seen a handful of times. No antigen is known for it. Base-call qualities are not available, and no considerably larger clone is one nucleotide away. The germline V and J ends show losses of 1 base and 8 bases respectively, and no gene match explains 11 bases of the junction. The germline V gene specifies SGHAT as CDR1 and FQNNGV as CDR2. From its cysteine to its phenylalanine, the CDR3 spans 15 amino acids. The read is trimmed to its CDR3 DNA, 45 bases read in frame from base 1. The library came from the immunoSEQ multiplex PCR assay. For the multiplex PCR, a mixture combining 60 forward primers for TCR Vbeta segments and 13 reverse primers for TCR Jbeta segments was used. The CDR3 region of rearranged TCR beta genes was amplified from genomic DNA with a multiplex PCR assay. On the Illumina HiSeq System, the amplified TCR beta libraries were sequenced as 87-base-pair reads. In the source study's methods: Across the 500 to 750 repertoires, a later analysis counted some 81 million unique TCR beta chains, approximately 12 million of which were shared by at least two donors. To remove PCR and sequencing errors, raw reads were error-corrected and collapsed into unique sequences using a nearest-neighbor algorithm that merged closely related sequences. Alignment of CDR3 sequences to IMGT reference sequences was used to assign V, D and J gene segments. Each retained sequence needed at least a six-nucleotide match to both a V gene segment and a J gene segment. A rearrangement counted as productive if the CDR3 had no stop codons and remained in frame with V and J, and every other rearrangement counted as non-productive. Following IMGT convention, CDR3 was defined as the stretch from the second conserved V-encoded cysteine to the conserved J-encoded phenylalanine. In an earlier analysis of roughly 580 of the donors, sequences lacking an unambiguous match to a single V gene segment were excluded. In an earlier analysis of around 600 of the donors, V segments were called functional above 56.7% productive rearrangements and were called segregating when the between-donor standard deviation exceeded 5%. A statistical classification framework was built for diagnosing cytomegalovirus status from the catalog of TCR beta chain sequences. V and J gene assignment, in a later analysis, came from comparing TCR nucleotide sequences with IMGT/GENE-DB human TR gene sequences. Using the TCRdist pipeline, a later analysis assigned CDR3 sequences along with most-parsimonious VDJ recombination scenarios. In a later analysis, each TCR beta chain was defined by its CDR3 amino acid sequence together with its V-gene family, and reads without a unique V-gene family were excluded. As a way to deal with suspected cross-contamination and a sequencing artifact, a later analysis dropped under 600 nucleotide sequences that were highly shared and had low generation probability. In a later analysis, a clonal expansion index was calculated for each public chain from normalized within-repertoire ranks of inferred template counts. In a later analysis, generation probabilities were computed with a VDJ recombination model fitted to out-of-frame rearrangements, and the resulting probabilities were checked against IGoR. A later analysis scored TCR-TCR, TCR-HLA and TCR-CMV co-occurrence with hypergeometric tests, applying a repertoire-size bias correction to TCR pairs. A later analysis estimated false discovery rates by permuting HLA or CMV assignments 20 times. In a later analysis, co-occurring TCRs were grouped with DBSCAN, and TCRdist sequence similarity was added when clustering was performed within HLA-allele-positive subsets. Repertoires with fewer than 30,000 or more than 120,000 public chains, plus five repertoires with anomalous nucleotide sharing, were excluded from co-occurrence clustering. TCRdb re-hosts the immuneACCESS table, in-frame sequences only. Its copies lack some clones; in the studies checked, an unresolved V gene accounts for under half of them, and the cause for the rest is not known. V and J calls and clone size are given by that table; D and trimming were obtained from the DNA. The sample table shows around 99,000 clones, and around 76% are seen once. The ten most abundant clones make up about 2% of the sample.

The cohort consisted of some 670 healthy bone marrow donors. All cohort members were sampled while nominally healthy, although unrecorded immune exposures were likely present. The donor was CMV seronegative and belonged to the group of over 350 seronegative cohort members. Every donor gave a peripheral blood sample, and the peripheral blood mononuclear cells from that sample were used for TCR beta sequencing. Genomic DNA was extracted from the blood cell samples with the Qiagen DNeasy Blood Extraction Kit. These data come from a study of cytomegalovirus exposure and HLA in healthy donors (dated by TCRdb to 2017 to 2019). Background for the entire study: An earlier analysis of some 550 of the donors reported 250 to 350 Gb of sequence data and 100 million to 130 million unique TCR beta sequences from some 180 million T cells. An early release covering roughly 580 HLA-typed donors comprised roughly 300 gigabases of sequencing data and tens of millions of unique TCR sequences. Of the 398 genotyped donors, approximately 82% fell in the genetic ancestry cluster associated with self-reported Caucasian donors. The study aimed to test whether signatures of past pathogen exposure could be identified by cataloging public T cell receptors. Using immunosequencing, the study profiled T cell repertoires from 666 subjects and related those repertoires to cytomegalovirus serostatus. Besides the first cohort of 666 subjects, a separate validation cohort made up of 90 to 150 different subjects was used. To predict cytomegalovirus infection status, the study combined high-throughput TCR immunosequencing, statistical association of individual TCRs with disease status, and machine learning. In a later analysis, previously published TCR beta repertoires from 666 donors were re-analyzed and high-resolution HLA genotyping was added so that TCR occurrence patterns could be studied. The later analysis used no new phenotypic data to find candidate immune exposures, relying instead on TCR beta sequences and their occurrence across donors. An earlier analysis of 587 of the donors used high-throughput TCR beta sequencing to judge whether each TCR beta V gene segment behaved as functional or pseudogenic. Alongside the repertoire data, information on donor age, sex, ethnicity and CMV serostatus was compiled. In a later genetic analysis, genome-wide SNP genotypes for about 55% of the roughly 700 donors were used, and that subset was treated as a discovery cohort. Every discovery cohort repertoire had been produced on one sequencing platform. Class I and class II HLA loci were covered by the typing at four-digit resolution. The number of donors typed differed by locus, with about 629-630 for A, B, C, DRB1 and DQB1, roughly 550 for DQA1, over 600 for DPA1, and over 400 for DPB1. About 5 DR-DQ haplotypes were handled as single units for association and clustering, since linkage in the cohort was strong. Among 300 to 500 genotyped donors of the cohort, an average of roughly 230,000 unique TCR beta nucleotide sequences was sequenced per donor, of which 15% to 20% were non-productive.

The paper's findings and limits, for the study overall: The 87-base-pair reads could not distinguish some IMGT-functional V segments, including TRBV6-2 and TRBV6-3, so those segments were excluded. Across donors, most TCR sequences were observed very rarely, whereas some public TCRs were present in many individuals. According to a later analysis, parvovirus B19, influenza, CMV and Epstein-Barr virus appeared linked to several top co-occurrence clusters. Broadly in line with IMGT annotations, most TCR beta V segments showed up in productive rearrangements about 87% or about 30% of the time in an earlier analysis of 587 of the donors. A cluster of highly shared sequence variants was judged likely to represent a technical artifact of the sequencing pipeline. It was suggested by the authors that the approach could potentially be generalized to other disease states and immunological phenotypes. Linkage disequilibrium might explain the correlated functional status among segregating V segments, but an unknown experimental factor could not be ruled out. In a later analysis, TCR association rates were found to vary across HLA loci, with the most associated TCRs seen for DRB1 alleles and the fewest for HLA-C alleles. In a later analysis, HLA-associated TCR beta chains were found to be more clonally expanded and to have lower generation probabilities than equally common non-associated chains. Only TCR beta chains were sequenced in this cohort, and the absence of alpha or paired-chain data limited detectable features. The study listed 164 TCR beta chains as associated with cytomegalovirus. The earlier analysis of fewer than 750 of the donors excluded some 15 rarely observed V segments, including chromosome 9 orphons, because counts were too low. Because some donors lacked HLA typing at each locus, the association tests relied only on the typed subset. In a later analysis, most CMV-associated TCR beta chains were found to appear HLA-restricted, with HLA associations seemingly driven largely by CMV exposure. Strong co-occurrence of HLA alleles, especially DR and DQ, made assigning TCR associations to individual alleles difficult. Immune exposure information for the cohort was limited to CMV serostatus. In a later analysis, about 17,000 TCR beta sequences were associated with specific HLA alleles at a false discovery rate of 0.05. The classifier was reported to diagnose cytomegalovirus status with high specificity and sensitivity in both the original cohort and the validation cohort. Compared with the roughly 670-donor mean, donors in an Asian-associated ancestry cluster had fewer N-insertions in productive TCRs, according to a later genetic analysis. A further reported finding was that TCR beta sequences accurately predicted the HLA-A and HLA-B alleles for most subjects in the first cohort. Sequencing depth was assumed to be roughly uniform across donors in the presence/absence analyses, though that assumption may not hold. A few of the identified cytomegalovirus-associated TCR beta chains were confirmed in vitro to be specific for cytomegalovirus antigens. V-gene and J-gene trimming of TCR beta chains was associated with a missense DCLRE1C variant in a later genetic analysis, and the association was replicated in an independent cohort.

Input material: PBMCs. This sequence uses TRBV11-2 and TRBJ2-7; the central 7 bases match TRBD1. The receptor's source is a man aged 18-30 years in good health and CMV-seronegative. The CDR3 here reads CASSLVAGGSTQQYF. In nucleotide form, the sequence is TGTGCCAGCAGCTTAGTGGCAGGGGGAAGTACGCAGCAGTACTTC.